This T cell receptor (beta chain) is drawn from a study of shared clonotypes between healthy human individuals. Turning to the study itself: A donor's plate count was three for CD4 naive and three for CD4 memory; CD8 naive had two and CD8 memory one.

V trimming: 0 bases; J trimming: 7 bases; junction bases outside the gene matches: 1. CDR3 length: 15 amino acids. Germline CDR1 and CDR2: SQVTM and ANQGSEA. Terminally differentiated effector memory CD45RA+ cells were excluded from the naive CD8 cells, which were CD45RO-negative and positively selected for CCR7. The donor cohort consisted entirely of Caucasian adults residing in Nashville, Tennessee. Libraries were prepared by immunoSEQ multiplex PCR; TCRdb keeps only in-frame clonotypes and omits some of them. The data contain 2 million or so clones, 85% to 95% of them seen just once; the ten biggest clones take up 0.9% to 1.3%.

The rearrangement uses TRBV29-1 and TRBJ2-2, with 14 bases matching TRBD2. This TCR was sampled from a man between 18 and 29 years old in good health. Sequences were obtained from naive CD8+ T cells sorted from blood. DNA of the CDR3: TGCAGCGTTGAAGACGGACTAGCGGGGGGCGGGGAGCTGTTTTTT. Translating gives CSVEDGLAGGGELFF.